Listed below are T cell receptor beta chains from one sample, sequenced in a study of T-cell reconstitution after alpha-beta-depleted transplantation in children. TCRdb called the PCR reads again in MiXCR, with one record for every CDR3 protein. The sample shows 780,000 or so distinct CDR3 sequences, 15% to 20% of them seen only once. The sample consisted of PBMCs, mostly from graft donor cells, taken 360 days after TCRalphabeta/CD19-depleted stem cell transplant. The receptor set was obtained from a male patient younger than 18 who had a stem cell transplant for acute lymphoblastic leukemia, so the T cells may come from the graft donor. Both conserved end residues are part of each CDR3. The order of the fields is D gene, clone size, J gene, V gene, CDR3 length, CDR3 DNA, CDR3 protein. D genes are given only for firm matches. A clone size is listed for some rows: how often the clone was seen (once, few, many), or a class if it is expanded.

D gene: -
clone size: -
J gene: TRBJ1-3
V gene: TRBV12-3/TRBV12-4
CDR3 length: 15
CDR3 DNA: TGTGCCAGCAGTTTCTCAGGGAGCTCTGGAAACACCATATATTTT
CDR3 protein: CASSFSGSSGNTIYF

D gene: TRBD2
clone size: -
J gene: TRBJ2-2
V gene: TRBV7-8
CDR3 length: 16
CDR3 DNA: TGTGCCAGCAGCTTAGTGTTAGCGGGATACACCGGGGAGCTGTTTTTT
CDR3 protein: CASSLVLAGYTGELFF

D gene: -
clone size: few
J gene: TRBJ2-1
V gene: TRBV5-5
CDR3 length: 15
CDR3 DNA: TGTGCCAGCAGCATCGAGGGGGGGAGTAACAATGAGCAGTTCTTC
CDR3 protein: CASSIEGGSNNEQFF

D gene: TRBD1
clone size: few
J gene: TRBJ2-2
V gene: TRBV24-1
CDR3 length: 15
CDR3 DNA: TGTGCCACCAGTGACCCGGGACAGGGGTCCGGGGAGCTGTTTTTT
CDR3 protein: CATSDPGQGSGELFF

D gene: -
clone size: many
J gene: TRBJ2-7
V gene: TRBV5-1
CDR3 length: 13
CDR3 DNA: TGCGCCAGCAGCGCTAGGACAGTCTACGAGCAGTACTTC
CDR3 protein: CASSARTVYEQYF

D gene: -
clone size: -
J gene: TRBJ2-5
V gene: TRBV21-1
CDR3 length: 16
CDR3 DNA: TGTGCCAGCAGCAAGGCGACCTCCCACCTACAAGAGACCCAGTACTTC
CDR3 protein: CASSKATSHLQETQYF

D gene: -
clone size: few
J gene: TRBJ2-1
V gene: TRBV29-1
CDR3 length: 15
CDR3 DNA: TGCAGCGTGACGAAGGCCCTAGCGAGAGGGAATGAGCAGTTCTTC
CDR3 protein: CSVTKALARGNEQFF

D gene: TRBD2
clone size: many
J gene: TRBJ2-2
V gene: TRBV5-1
CDR3 length: 16
CDR3 DNA: TGCGCCAGCAGCCCGGGGGATAGCGGGATTCACGGGGAGCTGTTTTTT
CDR3 protein: CASSPGDSGIHGELFF

D gene: -
clone size: -
J gene: TRBJ2-2
V gene: TRBV20-1
CDR3 length: 15
CDR3 DNA: TGCAGTGTAAAAAAGGGCTTACTGCCCACCGGGGAGCTGTTTTTT
CDR3 protein: CSVKKGLLPTGELFF

D gene: -
clone size: many
J gene: TRBJ1-6
V gene: TRBV4-1
CDR3 length: 13
CDR3 DNA: TGCGCCAGCAGCCCCCGCTCCGATTCACCCCTCCACTTT
CDR3 protein: CASSPRSDSPLHF

D gene: TRBD2
clone size: -
J gene: TRBJ2-2
V gene: TRBV20-1
CDR3 length: 17
CDR3 DNA: TGCAGTGCTAGAAGTCTAGCGGGAGGTCTGAACACCGGGGAGCTGTTTTTT
CDR3 protein: CSARSLAGGLNTGELFF

D gene: -
clone size: few
J gene: TRBJ2-4
V gene: TRBV7-6
CDR3 length: 15
CDR3 DNA: TGTGCCAGCAGCTTATTGAGGGGACATGGGGACATTCAGTACTTC
CDR3 protein: CASSLLRGHGDIQYF

D gene: TRBD2
clone size: -
J gene: TRBJ2-1
V gene: TRBV29-1
CDR3 length: 15
CDR3 DNA: TGCAGCGTTTCAGAGAGGGGAGGGCCTGGAAATGAGCAGTTCTTC
CDR3 protein: CSVSERGGPGNEQFF

D gene: -
clone size: many
J gene: TRBJ1-2
V gene: TRBV29-1
CDR3 length: 14
CDR3 DNA: TGCAGCGTTTTGAGGATATCAGCTAACTATGGCTACACCTTC
CDR3 protein: CSVLRISANYGYTF

D gene: TRBD1
clone size: many
J gene: TRBJ1-5
V gene: TRBV5-1
CDR3 length: 16
CDR3 DNA: TGCGCCAGCAGCTTGGTACCGACAGGGAGCAATCAGCCCCAGCATTTT
CDR3 protein: CASSLVPTGSNQPQHF

D gene: -
clone size: few
J gene: TRBJ2-7
V gene: TRBV15
CDR3 length: 16
CDR3 DNA: TGTGCCACCAGCAGTGAGCTGACAGGTTCCTCCTACGAGCAGTACTTC
CDR3 protein: CATSSELTGSSYEQYF

D gene: TRBD2
clone size: many
J gene: TRBJ2-3
V gene: TRBV5-1
CDR3 length: 13
CDR3 DNA: TGCGCCAGCAGACTAGCGGGAATCGATACGCAGTATTTT
CDR3 protein: CASRLAGIDTQYF

D gene: TRBD2
clone size: -
J gene: TRBJ2-3
V gene: TRBV12-3/TRBV12-4
CDR3 length: 15
CDR3 DNA: TGTGCCAGCAGACCCCTAGCGGGAGTAAGGGATACGCAGTATTTT
CDR3 protein: CASRPLAGVRDTQYF